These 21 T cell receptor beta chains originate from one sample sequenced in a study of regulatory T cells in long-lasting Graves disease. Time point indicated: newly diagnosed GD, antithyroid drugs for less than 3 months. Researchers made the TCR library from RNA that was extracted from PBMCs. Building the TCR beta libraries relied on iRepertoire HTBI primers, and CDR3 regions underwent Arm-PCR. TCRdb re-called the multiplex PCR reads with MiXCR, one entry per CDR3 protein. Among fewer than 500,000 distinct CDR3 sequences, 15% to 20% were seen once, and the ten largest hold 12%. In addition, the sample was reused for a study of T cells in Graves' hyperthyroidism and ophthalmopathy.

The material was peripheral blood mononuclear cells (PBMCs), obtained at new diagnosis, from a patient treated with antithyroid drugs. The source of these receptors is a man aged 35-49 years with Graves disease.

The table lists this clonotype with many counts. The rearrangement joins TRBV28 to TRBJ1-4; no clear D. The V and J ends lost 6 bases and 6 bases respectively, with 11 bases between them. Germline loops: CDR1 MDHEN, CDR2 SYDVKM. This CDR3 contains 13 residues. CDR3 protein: CASRNWTDEKLFF. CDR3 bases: TGTGCCAGCAGGAATTGGACGGATGAAAAACTGTTTTTT.

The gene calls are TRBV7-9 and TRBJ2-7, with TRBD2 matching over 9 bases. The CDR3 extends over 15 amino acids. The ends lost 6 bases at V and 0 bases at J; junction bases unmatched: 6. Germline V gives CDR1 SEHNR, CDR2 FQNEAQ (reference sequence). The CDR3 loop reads CASSYSGRHSYEQYF. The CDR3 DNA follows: TGTGCCAGCAGTTACAGCGGGAGGCACTCCTACGAGCAGTACTTC.

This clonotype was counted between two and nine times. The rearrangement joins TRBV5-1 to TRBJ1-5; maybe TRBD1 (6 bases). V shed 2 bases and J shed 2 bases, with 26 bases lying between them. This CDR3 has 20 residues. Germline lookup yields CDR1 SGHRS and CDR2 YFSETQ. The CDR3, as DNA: TGCGCCAGCAGCTTTCGCTCGGGGGCCAATCAGGTTACGGGCAATCAGCCCCAGCATTTT. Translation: CASSFRSGANQVTGNQPQHF.

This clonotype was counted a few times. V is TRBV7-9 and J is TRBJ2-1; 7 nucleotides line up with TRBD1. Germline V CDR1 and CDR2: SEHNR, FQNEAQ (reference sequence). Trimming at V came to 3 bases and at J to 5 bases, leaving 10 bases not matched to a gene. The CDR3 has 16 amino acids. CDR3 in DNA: TGTGCCAGCAGCTTGCCTACCCGGGACAGACACAATGAGCAGTTCTTC. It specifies CASSLPTRDRHNEQFF.

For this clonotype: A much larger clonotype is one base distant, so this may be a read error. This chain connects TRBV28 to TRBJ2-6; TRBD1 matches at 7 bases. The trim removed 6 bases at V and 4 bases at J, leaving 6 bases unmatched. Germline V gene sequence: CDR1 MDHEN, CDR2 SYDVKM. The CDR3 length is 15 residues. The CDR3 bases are TGTGCCAGCAGCGACAGGGTTACCGGGGCCAACGTCCTGACTTTC. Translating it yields CASSDRVTGANVLTF.

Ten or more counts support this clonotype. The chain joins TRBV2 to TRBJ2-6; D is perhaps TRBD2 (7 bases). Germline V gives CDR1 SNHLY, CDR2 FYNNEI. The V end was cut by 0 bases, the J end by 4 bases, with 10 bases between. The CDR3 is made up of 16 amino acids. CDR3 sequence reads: CASSEAGGRGANVLTF. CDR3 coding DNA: TGTGCCAGCAGTGAAGCGGGGGGGCGGGGGGCCAACGTCCTGACTTTC.

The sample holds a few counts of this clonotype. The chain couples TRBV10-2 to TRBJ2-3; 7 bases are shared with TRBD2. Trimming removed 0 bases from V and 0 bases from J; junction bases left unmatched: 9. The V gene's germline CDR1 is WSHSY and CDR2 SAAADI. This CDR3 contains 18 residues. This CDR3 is CASSESVGGPISTDTQYF. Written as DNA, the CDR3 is TGCGCCAGCAGTGAGTCGGTGGGAGGGCCTATTAGCACAGATACGCAGTATTTT.

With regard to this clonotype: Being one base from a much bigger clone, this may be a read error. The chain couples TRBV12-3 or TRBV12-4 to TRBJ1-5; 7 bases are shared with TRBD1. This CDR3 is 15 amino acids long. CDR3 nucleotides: TGTGCCAGCAATCCGACAGGGATCAGCAATCAGCTCCAGCATTTT. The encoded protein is CASNPTGISNQLQHF.

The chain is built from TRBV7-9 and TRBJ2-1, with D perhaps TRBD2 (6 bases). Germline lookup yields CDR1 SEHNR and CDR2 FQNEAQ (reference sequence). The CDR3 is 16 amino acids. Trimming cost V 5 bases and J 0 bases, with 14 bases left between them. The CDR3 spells CASSPSEGRSYNEQFF. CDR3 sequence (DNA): TGTGCCAGCAGCCCCTCGGAGGGGCGCTCCTACAATGAGCAGTTCTTC.

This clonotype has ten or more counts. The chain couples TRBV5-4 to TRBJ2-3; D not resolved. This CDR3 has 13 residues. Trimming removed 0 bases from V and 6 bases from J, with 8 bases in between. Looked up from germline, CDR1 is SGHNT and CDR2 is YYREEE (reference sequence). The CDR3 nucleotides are TGTGCCAGCAGCTTGGAGCGCAGGGATACGCAGTATTTT. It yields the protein CASSLERRDTQYF.

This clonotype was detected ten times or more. The CDR3 reads CASSSSGRRADTQYF. DNA for the CDR3: TGCGCCAGCAGCTCTAGCGGGAGGCGGGCAGATACGCAGTATTTT. The V call is TRBV10-2, the J call TRBJ2-3; 11 bases map to TRBD2. Trimming at V came to 6 bases and at J to 4 bases, leaving 6 bases not matched to a gene. This CDR3 region has 15 residues. Germline V gene sequence: CDR1 WSHSY, CDR2 SAAADI.

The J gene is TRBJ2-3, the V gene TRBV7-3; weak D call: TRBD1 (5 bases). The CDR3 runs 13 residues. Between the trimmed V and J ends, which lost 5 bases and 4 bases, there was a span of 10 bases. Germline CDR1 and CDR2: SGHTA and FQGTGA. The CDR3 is CASSSTQADTQYF. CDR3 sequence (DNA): TGTGCCAGCAGCAGCACACAGGCAGATACGCAGTATTTT. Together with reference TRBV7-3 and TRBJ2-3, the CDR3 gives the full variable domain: GAGVSQTPSNKVTEKGKYVELRCDPISGHTALYWYRQSLGQGPEFLIYFQGTGAADDSGLPNDRFFAVRPEGSVSTLKIQRTERGDSAVYLCASSSTQADTQYFGPGTRLTVL.

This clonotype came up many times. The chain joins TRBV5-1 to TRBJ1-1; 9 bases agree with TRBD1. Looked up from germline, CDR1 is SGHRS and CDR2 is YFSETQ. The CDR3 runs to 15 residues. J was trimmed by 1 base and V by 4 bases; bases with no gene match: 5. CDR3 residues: CASSPLGQGNTEAFF. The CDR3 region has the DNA TGCGCCAGCAGCCCACTGGGACAGGGGAACACTGAAGCTTTCTTT. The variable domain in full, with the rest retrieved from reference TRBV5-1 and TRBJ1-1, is KAGVTQTPRYLIKTRGQQVTLSCSPISGHRSVSWYQQTPGQGLQFLFEYFSETQRNKGNFPGRFSGRQFSNSRSEMNVSTLELGDSALYLCASSPLGQGNTEAFFGQGTRLTVV.

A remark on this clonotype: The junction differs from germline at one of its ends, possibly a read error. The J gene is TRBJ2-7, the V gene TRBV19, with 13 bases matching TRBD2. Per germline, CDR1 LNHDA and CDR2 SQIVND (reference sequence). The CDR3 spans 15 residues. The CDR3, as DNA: TGTGCCTGTAGTCCCAGGACTAGCGGGAGCAGCGAGCAGTACTTC. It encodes CACSPRTSGSSEQYF.

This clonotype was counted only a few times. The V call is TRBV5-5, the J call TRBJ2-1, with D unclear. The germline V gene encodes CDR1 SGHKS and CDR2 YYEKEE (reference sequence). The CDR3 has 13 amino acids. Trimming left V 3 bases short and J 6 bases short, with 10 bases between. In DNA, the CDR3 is TGTGCCAGCAGCTCCTCACCGGCCAATGAGCAGTTCTTC. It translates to CASSSSPANEQFF.

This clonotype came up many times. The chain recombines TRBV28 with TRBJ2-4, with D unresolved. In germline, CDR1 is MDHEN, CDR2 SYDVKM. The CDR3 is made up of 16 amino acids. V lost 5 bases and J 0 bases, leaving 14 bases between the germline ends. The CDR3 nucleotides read TGTGCCAGCAGTCCCCTCGGAACACTAGCCAAAAACATTCAGTACTTC. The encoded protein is CASSPLGTLAKNIQYF.

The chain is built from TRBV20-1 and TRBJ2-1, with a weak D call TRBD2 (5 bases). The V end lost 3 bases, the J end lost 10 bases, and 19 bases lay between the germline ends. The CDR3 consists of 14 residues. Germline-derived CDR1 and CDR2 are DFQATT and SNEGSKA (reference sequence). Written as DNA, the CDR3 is TGCAGTGCTAGGATCCTCCTCTCCAGCGGAGAGCAGTTCTTC. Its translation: CSARILLSSGEQFF.

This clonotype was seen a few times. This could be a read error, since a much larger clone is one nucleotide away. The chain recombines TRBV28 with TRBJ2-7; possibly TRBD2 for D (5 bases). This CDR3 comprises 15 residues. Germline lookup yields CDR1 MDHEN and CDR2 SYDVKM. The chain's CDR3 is CASSPGISKHYEQCF. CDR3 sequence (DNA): TGTGCCAGCAGTCCCGGGATATCGAAACACTACGAGCAGTGCTTC.

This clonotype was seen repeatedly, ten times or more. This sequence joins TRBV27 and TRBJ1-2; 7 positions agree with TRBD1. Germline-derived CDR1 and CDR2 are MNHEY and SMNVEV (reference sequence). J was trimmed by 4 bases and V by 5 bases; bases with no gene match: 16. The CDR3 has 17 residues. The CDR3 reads CASSLRRIGGGSYGYTF. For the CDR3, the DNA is TGTGCCAGCAGTCTCCGTAGAATAGGAGGGGGCAGCTATGGCTACACCTTC.

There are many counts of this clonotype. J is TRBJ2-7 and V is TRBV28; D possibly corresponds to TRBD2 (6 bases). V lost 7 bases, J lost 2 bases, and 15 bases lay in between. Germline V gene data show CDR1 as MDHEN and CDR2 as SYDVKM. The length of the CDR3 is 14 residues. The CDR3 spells CASNPSEMAYEQYF. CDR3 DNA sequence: TGTGCCAGCAATCCTAGCGAAATGGCCTACGAGCAGTACTTC.

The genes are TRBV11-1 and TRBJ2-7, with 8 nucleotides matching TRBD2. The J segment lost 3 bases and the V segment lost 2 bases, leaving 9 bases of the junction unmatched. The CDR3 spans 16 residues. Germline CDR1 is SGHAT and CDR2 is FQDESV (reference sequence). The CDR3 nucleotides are TGTGCCAGCAGCTTACACCCGGGGGGGGACCGCTACGAGCAGTACTTC. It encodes CASSLHPGGDRYEQYF.